This entry describes one T cell receptor beta chain. The antigen is undetermined. The data originate from a study of T-cell memory formation after mild COVID-19. Study-level findings and limits: A second wave expanding day 15 to 37 was CD4+-biased; contracting clones were balanced.

TCRdb itself ran the 5' RACE reads through MiXCR, one entry per CDR3 protein. The sample includes roughly 410,000 distinct CDR3 sequences, approximately 24% of them seen just once. Germline V gene lookup returns CDR1 SGHRS and CDR2 YFSETQ. The CDR3 is made up of 16 amino acids. Trimming removed 4 bases from V and 2 bases from J, with 19 bases in between. The origin of this receptor is an adult woman who had mild COVID-19 (a few samples of this study predate the infection). Cell type and time point are not known. The sample consisted of PBMCs or a T cell subset sorted from them (not recorded which). The V and J genes are TRBV5-1 and TRBJ2-7; D is possibly TRBD2 (5 bases). The CDR3 loop reads CASSPMVGVGTYEQYF. The DNA of the CDR3 is TGCGCCAGCAGCCCGATGGTCGGGGTAGGTACCTACGAGCAGTACTTC.